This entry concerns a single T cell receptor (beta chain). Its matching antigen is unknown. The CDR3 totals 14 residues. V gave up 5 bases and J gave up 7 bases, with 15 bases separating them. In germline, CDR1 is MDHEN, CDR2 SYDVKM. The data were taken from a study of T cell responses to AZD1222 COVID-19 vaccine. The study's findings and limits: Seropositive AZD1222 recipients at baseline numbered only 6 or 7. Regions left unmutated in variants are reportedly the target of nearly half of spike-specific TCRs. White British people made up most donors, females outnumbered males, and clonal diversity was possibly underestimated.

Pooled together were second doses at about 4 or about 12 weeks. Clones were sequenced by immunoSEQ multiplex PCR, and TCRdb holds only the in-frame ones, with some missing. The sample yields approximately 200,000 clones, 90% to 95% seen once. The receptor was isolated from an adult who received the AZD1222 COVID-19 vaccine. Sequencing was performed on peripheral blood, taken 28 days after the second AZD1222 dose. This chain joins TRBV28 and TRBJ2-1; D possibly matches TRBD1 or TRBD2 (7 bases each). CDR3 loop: CASSPSGGGNEQFF. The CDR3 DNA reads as TGTGCCAGCAGTCCATCAGGGGGAGGGAATGAGCAGTTCTTC.